One sample yielded the 6 T cell receptor beta chains listed below, sequenced in a study of regulatory T cells in long-lasting Graves disease. CDR3 regions were amplified by Arm-PCR using iRepertoire HTBI primers to build TCR beta libraries. A single record per CDR3 protein comes from TCRdb applying MiXCR to the multiplex PCR reads. The data show about 470,000 distinct CDR3 sequences, around 21% seen once. Time point indicated: persistent/refractory GD, antithyroid drugs over 5 years with positive TRAb. Researchers made the TCR library from RNA that was extracted from PBMCs. Sequenced material: peripheral blood mononuclear cells (PBMCs), taken when the disease was refractory, from a patient treated with antithyroid drugs. The receptors here all came from a female donor with Graves disease.

V is TRBV20-1 and J is TRBJ2-3; 9 nucleotides align to TRBD1. This CDR3 spans 15 amino acids. In germline, CDR1 is DFQATT, CDR2 SNEGSKA (reference sequence). V was clipped by 1 base and J by 3 bases; unmatched bases: 5. The CDR3 region has the DNA TGCAGTGCTAGAGTTCTAGGACAGGGGACAGATACGCAGTATTTT. It codes for CSARVLGQGTDTQYF.

Turning to this clonotype: A read error may account for a junction end that differs from germline. The chain recombines TRBV6-2 or TRBV6-3 with TRBJ2-2; 10 nucleotides agree with TRBD2. Germline V gene lookup returns CDR1 MNHEY and CDR2 SVGEGT. This CDR3 has 16 residues. CDR3 region: CAGSLLAGSNTGELFF. CDR3 DNA: TGTGCCGGCAGTCTACTAGCGGGGTCGAACACCGGGGAGCTGTTTTTT.

This chain uses TRBV7-2 with TRBJ2-7; D is possibly TRBD1 or TRBD2 (6 bases each). V lost 3 bases and J 3 bases, leaving 15 bases between the germline ends. Germline V gene data show CDR1 as SGHTA and CDR2 as FQGNSA. The CDR3 extends over 15 amino acids. The CDR3 here is CASSFEEGVSYEQYF. Here the CDR3 DNA reads TGTGCCAGCAGCTTTGAGGAGGGGGTAAGCTACGAGCAGTACTTC.

The table lists this clonotype with many counts. The rearrangement links TRBV6-1 to TRBJ2-5; 7 bases line up with TRBD2. The CDR3 sequence is 13 residues long. Germline V gives CDR1 MNHNS, CDR2 SASEGT. The J segment lost 5 bases and the V segment lost 4 bases, leaving 4 bases of the junction unmatched. For the CDR3, the DNA is TGTGCCAGCAGTGTCATGGGAGGGGAGACCCAGTACTTC. Residues: CASSVMGGETQYF.

This chain uses TRBV2 with TRBJ2-1; tentatively, D is TRBD1 or TRBD2 (5 bases each). Germline V gene lookup returns CDR1 SNHLY and CDR2 FYNNEI. The length of the CDR3 is 13 residues. Trimming took 3 bases from V and 5 from J, leaving 8 bases between them. CDR3: CASSDGTHNEQFF. The CDR3 bases are TGTGCCAGCAGTGACGGGACGCACAATGAGCAGTTCTTC. The full variable domain, in which reference TRBV2 and TRBJ2-1 provide the parts outside the CDR3, is EPEVTQTPSHQVTQMGQEVILRCVPISNHLYFYWYRQILGQKVEFLVSFYNNEISEKSEIFDDQFSVERPDGSNFTLKIRSTKLEDSAMYFCASSDGTHNEQFFGPGTRLTVL.

The chain has TRBV10-3 and TRBJ2-5; D unresolved. The V end lost 2 bases, the J end lost 2 bases, and 9 bases lay between the germline ends. Germline CDR1 is ENHRY and CDR2 is SYGVKD. This CDR3 contains 14 residues. CDR3 in amino acids: CAISERAEQETQYF. In DNA, the CDR3 is TGTGCCATCAGTGAGCGGGCAGAACAAGAGACCCAGTACTTC.